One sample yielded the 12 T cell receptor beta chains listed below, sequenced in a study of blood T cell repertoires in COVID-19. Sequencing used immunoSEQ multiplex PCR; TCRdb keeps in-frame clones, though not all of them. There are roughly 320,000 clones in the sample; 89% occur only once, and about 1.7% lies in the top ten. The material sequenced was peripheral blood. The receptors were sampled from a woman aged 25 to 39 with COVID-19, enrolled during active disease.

This CDR3 reads CASSDGGQGASYEQYV. CDR3 in DNA: TGTGCCAGCAGTGATGGAGGACAGGGGGCGTCCTACGAGCAGTACGTC. The chain uses TRBV6-1 and TRBJ2-7; 11 bases map to TRBD1. Unmatched junction bases numbered 5, after V lost 3 bases and J lost 1 base. This CDR3 is built from 16 residues. The germline CDR1 and CDR2 sequences are MNHNS and SASEGT.

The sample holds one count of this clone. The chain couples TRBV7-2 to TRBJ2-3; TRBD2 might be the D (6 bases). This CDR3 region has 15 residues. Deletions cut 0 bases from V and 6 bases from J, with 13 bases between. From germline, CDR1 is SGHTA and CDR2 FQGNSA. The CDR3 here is CASSLASAGPDTQYF. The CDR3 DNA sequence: TGTGCCAGCAGCTTAGCGTCCGCGGGACCTGATACGCAGTATTTT.

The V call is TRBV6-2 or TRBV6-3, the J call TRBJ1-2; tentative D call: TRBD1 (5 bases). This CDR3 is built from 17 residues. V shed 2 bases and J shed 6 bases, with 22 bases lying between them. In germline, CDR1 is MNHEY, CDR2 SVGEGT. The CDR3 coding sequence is TGTGCCAGCAGTTACCACCCATCGACAGCTCTTGAGAATGGCTACACCTTC. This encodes CASSYHPSTALENGYTF.

The DNA for the CDR3 is TGTGCCAGCAGCCAACCAGGGGGCTCCTACAATGAGCAGTTCTTC. Translation: CASSQPGGSYNEQFF. The genes are TRBV7-9 and TRBJ2-1, with TRBD1 matching over 7 bases. From germline, CDR1 is SEHNR and CDR2 FQNEAQ (reference sequence). The CDR3 is made up of 15 amino acids. With 5 bases clipped from V and 0 bases from J, the junction kept 4 bases outside the gene matches. Using reference TRBV7-9 and TRBJ2-1 for the parts outside the CDR3, the full variable domain is DTGVSQNPRHKITKRGQNVTFRCDPISEHNRLYWYRQTLGQGPEFLTYFQNEAQLEKSRLLSDRFSAERPKGSFSTLEIQRTEQGDSAMYLCASSQPGGSYNEQFFGPGTRLTVL.

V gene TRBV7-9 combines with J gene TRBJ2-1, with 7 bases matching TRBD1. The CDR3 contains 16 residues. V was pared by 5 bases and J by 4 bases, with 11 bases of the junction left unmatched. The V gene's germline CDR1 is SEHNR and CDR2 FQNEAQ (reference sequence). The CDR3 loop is CASSHLGAGGYNEQFF. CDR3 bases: TGTGCCAGCAGCCACCTCGGTGCAGGGGGATACAATGAGCAGTTCTTC.

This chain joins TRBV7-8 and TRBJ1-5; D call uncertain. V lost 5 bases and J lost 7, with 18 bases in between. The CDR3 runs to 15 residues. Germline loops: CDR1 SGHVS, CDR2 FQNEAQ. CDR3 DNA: TGTGCCAGCAGCCAAACCTCGGGGATATCCCAGCCCCAGCATTTT. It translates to CASSQTSGISQPQHF.

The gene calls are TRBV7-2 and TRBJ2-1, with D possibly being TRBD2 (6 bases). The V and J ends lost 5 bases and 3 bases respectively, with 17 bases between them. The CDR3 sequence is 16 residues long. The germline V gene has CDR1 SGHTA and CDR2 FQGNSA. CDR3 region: CASSPQALAIYNEQFF. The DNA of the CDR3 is TGTGCCAGCAGCCCACAGGCACTAGCCATCTACAATGAGCAGTTCTTC.

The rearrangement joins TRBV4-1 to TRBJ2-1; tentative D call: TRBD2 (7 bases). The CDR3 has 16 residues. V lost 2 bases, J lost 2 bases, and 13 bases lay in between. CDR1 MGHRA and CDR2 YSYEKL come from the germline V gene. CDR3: CASSQNRGAAYNEQFF. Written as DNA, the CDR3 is TGCGCCAGCAGCCAAAATCGGGGGGCCGCCTACAATGAGCAGTTCTTC.

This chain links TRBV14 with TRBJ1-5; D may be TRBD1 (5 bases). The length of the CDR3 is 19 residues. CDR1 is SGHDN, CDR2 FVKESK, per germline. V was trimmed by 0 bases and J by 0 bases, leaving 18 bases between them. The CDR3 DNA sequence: TGTGCCAGCAGCCAAGAGTTGCGGGGCTCCCCTTATAGCAATCAGCCCCAGCATTTT. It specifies CASSQELRGSPYSNQPQHF. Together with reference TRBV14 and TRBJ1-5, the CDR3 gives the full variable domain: EAGVTQFPSHSVIEKGQTVTLRCDPISGHDNLYWYRRVMGKEIKFLLHFVKESKQDESGMPNNRFLAERTGGTYSTLKVQPAELEDSGVYFCASSQELRGSPYSNQPQHFGDGTRLSIL.

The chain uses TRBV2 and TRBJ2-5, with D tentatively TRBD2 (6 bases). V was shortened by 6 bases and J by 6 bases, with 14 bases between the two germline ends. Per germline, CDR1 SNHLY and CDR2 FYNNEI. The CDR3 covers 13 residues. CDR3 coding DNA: TGTGCCAGCAGCGTATCGGGGGATAAGACCCAGTACTTC. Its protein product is CASSVSGDKTQYF.

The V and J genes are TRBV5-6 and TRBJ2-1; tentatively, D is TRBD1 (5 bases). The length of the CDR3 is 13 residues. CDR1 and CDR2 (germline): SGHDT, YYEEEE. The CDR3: CATNDRNYNEQFF. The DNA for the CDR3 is TGTGCTACAAATGACAGAAACTACAATGAGCAGTTCTTC.

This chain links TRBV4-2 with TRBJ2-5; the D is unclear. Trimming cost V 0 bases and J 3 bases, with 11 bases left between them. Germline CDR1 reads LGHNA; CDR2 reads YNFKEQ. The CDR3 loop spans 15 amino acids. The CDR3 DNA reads TGTGCCAGCAGCCAAGATATGGCTAGTGAAGAGACCCAGTACTTC. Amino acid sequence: CASSQDMASEETQYF.